This T cell receptor beta chain is from a study of blood T cell repertoires in COVID-19. Study summary: Samples of COVID-19 (acute and convalescent) were obtained from the United States, Italy and Spain. Sources were T cells, B-cell-depleted T cells, or PBMCs; the material itself was cDNA or gDNA.

Methods used by the authors: Amplification with reference gene primers provided the estimates of nucleated cell counts. Assay: immunoSEQ multiplex PCR; the TCRdb copy retains only in-frame clones and omits some. That table is the source of V, J and clone size, and D and trimming were worked out from the DNA. The top ten hold less than 25% of the sample, which has under 80,000 clones, around 73% seen once. The sample was peripheral blood. The clonotype was recovered from a man at least 80 years old with active or convalescent COVID-19.

This chain's CDR3 is CASGTSGDYEQYF. Here the CDR3 DNA reads TGTGCCAGCGGTACTAGCGGAGACTACGAGCAGTACTTC. The chain joins TRBV27 to TRBJ2-7; TRBD2 matches at 8 bases. This CDR3 has 13 residues. J was trimmed by 3 bases and V by 8 bases; bases with no gene match: 6. CDR1 is MNHEY, CDR2 SMNVEV, per germline (reference sequence).